The 13 T cell receptor beta chains presented below share a single source sample, sequenced in a study of molecular identifiers for immune sequencing clone quantification (dated by TCRdb to between 2018 and 2020). To prepare the library, PCR was applied. The sequencing machine was a NextSeq 500. Using fastp trimming at Q25 and MiXCR clonotype assembly, TCRdb reanalyzed the public sequencing data and kept in-frame beta chains. Merged by CDR3 protein, the rows form single entries marked with the most common genes and DNA. Within this sample are 490,000 or so distinct CDR3 sequences, with roughly 24% of them counted one time only. The ten top clones hold 0.76% of the sample. Sequencing was performed on naive CD8+ T cells from blood, with Jurkat cell RNA spiked in. The cell subset or site label, as the study defines it: FACS-sorted CD8+CD4-CCR7+CD45RA+ naive T cells. These receptors came from a human donor in good health. Some libraries in this study had Jurkat cell RNA spiked in.

This clonotype came up a few times. The genes are TRBV9 and TRBJ1-1; D is perhaps TRBD1 (5 bases). CDR1 and CDR2 (germline): SGDLS, YYNGEE. This CDR3 has 14 residues. The ends were cut back, 0 bases at V and 8 bases at J, with 14 bases in the middle. This chain's CDR3 is CASSVGVREDEAFF. The CDR3 bases are TGTGCCAGCAGCGTAGGGGTCAGGGAAGACGAAGCTTTCTTT.

This clonotype was observed a few times. The rearrangement links TRBV20-1 to TRBJ2-5, with a weak D call TRBD1 (5 bases). With 0 bases removed from V and 2 bases from J, the gap between germline ends came to 16 bases. There are 16 residues in the CDR3. CDR1 and CDR2 (germline): DFQATT, SNEGSKA (reference sequence). Here the CDR3 reads CSARDRNRGLQETQYF. The CDR3 DNA is TGCAGTGCTAGAGATCGGAATAGGGGTTTGCAAGAGACCCAGTACTTC.

The rearrangement links TRBV6-2 or TRBV6-3 to TRBJ1-1, with a tentative D call TRBD1 (6 bases). In germline, CDR1 is MNHEY, CDR2 SVGEGT. CDR3 length: 12 amino acids. V was shortened by 8 bases and J by 1 base, with 8 bases between the two germline ends. For the CDR3, the DNA is TGTGCCAGCGAGACAGGGAACACTGAAGCTTTCTTT. Translated: CASETGNTEAFF.

Points on this clonotype: A read error may be the cause here, since a much bigger clone is one base away. This rearrangement joins TRBV5-1 to TRBJ2-5; the D gene is possibly TRBD2 (5 bases). V was trimmed by 5 bases and J by 5 bases, leaving 10 bases between them. This CDR3 is 12 amino acids long. Germline V gene data show CDR1 as SGHRS and CDR2 as YFSETQ. The CDR3 coding sequence is TGCGCCAGCAGTGAGGAGCGGGAGACCCAGTACTTC. Protein sequence: CASSEERETQYF.

V gene TRBV6-5 combines with J gene TRBJ1-1; possibly TRBD1 for D (5 bases). CDR3 length: 15 amino acids. Germline values: CDR1 MNHEY, CDR2 SVGAGI. Trimming took off 5 bases at V and 7 bases at J, with 20 bases between the two ends. The CDR3 loop is CASSPSGARGIEAFF. CDR3 sequence (DNA): TGTGCCAGCAGTCCTTCCGGGGCCCGAGGGATTGAAGCTTTCTTT.

This clonotype turned up a few times. J is TRBJ2-5 and V is TRBV3-1; maybe TRBD1 (6 bases). Germline CDR1 is LGHDT and CDR2 is YNNKEL (reference sequence). V was clipped by 5 bases and J by 2 bases, with 18 bases between them. The CDR3 is made up of 16 amino acids. The CDR3 sequence: CASSAGARAVQETQYF. As DNA, the CDR3 is TGTGCCAGCAGCGCAGGGGCCCGAGCGGTACAAGAGACCCAGTACTTC.

This clonotype was observed a handful of times. The genes are TRBV9 and TRBJ2-7; D is possibly TRBD1 or TRBD2 (5 bases each). This CDR3 is 16 amino acids long. V was clipped by 0 bases and J by 5 bases, with 18 bases between them. The V gene's germline CDR1 is SGDLS and CDR2 YYNGEE. CDR3 protein: CASSVDGAGPANEQYF. The CDR3 DNA reads TGTGCCAGCAGCGTAGACGGGGCAGGCCCTGCCAACGAGCAGTACTTC. Together with reference TRBV9 and TRBJ2-7, the CDR3 gives the full variable domain: DSGVTQTPKHLITATGQRVTLRCSPRSGDLSVYWYQQSLDQGLQFLIQYYNGEERAKGNILERFSAQQFPDLHSELNLSSLELGDSALYFCASSVDGAGPANEQYFGPGTRLTVT.

The genes are TRBV27 and TRBJ1-3; no clear D gene. Germline V lookup: CDR1 MNHEY, CDR2 SMNVEV (reference sequence). Trimming left V 1 base short and J 0 bases short, with 7 bases between. The CDR3 is 15 amino acids. The DNA of the CDR3 is TGTGCCAGCAGTTTATTCTGGAGCTCTGGAAACACCATATATTTT. Amino acids: CASSLFWSSGNTIYF.

This clonotype was observed a few times. V gene TRBV6-5 combines with J gene TRBJ2-1; D is unclear. V dropped 1 base and J dropped 7 bases, with 11 bases sitting between them. CDR1 MNHEY and CDR2 SVGAGI come from the germline V gene. The CDR3 totals 14 residues. CDR3 coding DNA: TGTGCCAGCAGTTACTTAGGACCCAAAAATGAGCAGTTCTTC. Translation: CASSYLGPKNEQFF.

This clonotype has at least ten counts. The genes are TRBV7-9 and TRBJ2-7; D remains unclear. Germline loops: CDR1 SEHNR, CDR2 FQNEAQ (reference sequence). V was pared by 2 bases and J by 2 bases, with 7 bases between. This CDR3 region has 13 residues. As DNA, the CDR3 is TGTGCCAGCAGCTTATCCTTTACCTACGAGCAGTACTTC. Protein: CASSLSFTYEQYF. Supplemented by reference TRBV7-9 and TRBJ2-7, the full variable domain reads DTGVSQNPRHKITKRGQNVTFRCDPISEHNRLYWYRQTLGQGPEFLTYFQNEAQLEKSRLLSDRFSAERPKGSFSTLEIQRTEQGDSAMYLCASSLSFTYEQYFGPGTRLTVT.

This clonotype was observed a few times. V and J are TRBV19 and TRBJ2-1; TRBD2 matches at 10 bases. Germline V gene data show CDR1 as LNHDA and CDR2 as SQIVND (reference sequence). This CDR3 region has 14 residues. J lost 5 bases, V lost 10 bases, and 8 bases had no gene match. CDR3 sequence reads: CATTLTSGHNEQFF. CDR3 sequence (DNA): TGTGCCACAACTTTGACTAGCGGGCACAATGAGCAGTTCTTC.

This clonotype was seen only a few times. The junction departs from the called germline gene at one end, perhaps through a read error. V usage is TRBV6-5 and J usage is TRBJ2-1; 7 nucleotides align to TRBD2. The V gene's germline CDR1 is MNHEY and CDR2 SVGAGI. The CDR3 spans 13 residues. In DNA, the CDR3 is TGTGCCAGCAGTTTCAGGGACTACAATGGGCAGTTCTTC. The encoded protein is CASSFRDYNGQFF.

About this clonotype: Germline and junction disagree at one end, which may indicate a read error. The chain uses TRBV11-2 and TRBJ2-2; tentative D call: TRBD2 (6 bases). This CDR3 spans 19 amino acids. Germline V gene lookup returns CDR1 SGHAT and CDR2 FQNNGV. The CDR3 is CASRHLGPQRVPNTGERFF. CDR3 in DNA: TGTGCCAGCCGCCACCTTGGGCCCCAGCGGGTCCCGAACACCGGGGAGCGGTTTTTT.